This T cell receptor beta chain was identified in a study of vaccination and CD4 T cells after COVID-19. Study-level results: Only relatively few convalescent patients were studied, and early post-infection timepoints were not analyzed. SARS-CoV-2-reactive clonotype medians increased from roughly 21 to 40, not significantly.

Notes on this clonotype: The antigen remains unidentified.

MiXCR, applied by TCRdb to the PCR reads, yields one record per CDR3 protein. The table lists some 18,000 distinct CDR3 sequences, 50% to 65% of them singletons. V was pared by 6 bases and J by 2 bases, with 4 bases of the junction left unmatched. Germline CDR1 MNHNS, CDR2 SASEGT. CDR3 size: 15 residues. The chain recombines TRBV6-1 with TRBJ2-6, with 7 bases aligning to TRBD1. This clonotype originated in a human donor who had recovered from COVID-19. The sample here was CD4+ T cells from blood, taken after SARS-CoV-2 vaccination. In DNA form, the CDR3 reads TGTGCCAGCAGGGGCACAGGGGCTGGGGCCAACGTCCTGACTTTC. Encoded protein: CASRGTGAGANVLTF.